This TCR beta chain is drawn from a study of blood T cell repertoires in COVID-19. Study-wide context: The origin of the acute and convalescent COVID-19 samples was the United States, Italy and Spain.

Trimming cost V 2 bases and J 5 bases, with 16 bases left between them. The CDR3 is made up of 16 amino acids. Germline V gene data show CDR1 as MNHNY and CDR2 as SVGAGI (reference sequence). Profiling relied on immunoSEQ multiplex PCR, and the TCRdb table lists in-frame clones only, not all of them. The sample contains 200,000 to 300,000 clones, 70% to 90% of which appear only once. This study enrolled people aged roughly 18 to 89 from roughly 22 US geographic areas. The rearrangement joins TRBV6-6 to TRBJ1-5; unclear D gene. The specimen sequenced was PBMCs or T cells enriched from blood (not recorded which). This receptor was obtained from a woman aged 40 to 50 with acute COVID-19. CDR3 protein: CASSYGGVSRDQPQHF. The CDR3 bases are TGTGCCAGCAGTTACGGCGGGGTAAGTCGGGATCAGCCCCAGCATTTT.